What follows describes a single T cell receptor beta chain. There is no known antigen for this receptor. Within one base of it there is no much larger clone, and no base qualities were kept. These data come from a study of control samples from healthy donors and cancer patients (dated by TCRdb to 2018 to 2021). The library relied on the immunoSEQ multiplex PCR assay. Not all clones reach the TCRdb copy of this immuneACCESS table, which keeps in-frame sequences only. Checked studies attribute under half of the gap to unresolved V genes and leave the rest unexplained. Counted in this sample were 100,000 to 150,000 clones; more than 80% of them appeared once. Of the sample, about 2.7% falls within the top ten clones. CDR3 length: 15 amino acids, cysteine to phenylalanine. Just CDR3 DNA is preserved here, 45 bases in frame from base 1. The CDR1 and CDR2 encoded by the germline V gene (reference sequence) are LNHDA and SQIVND. V sheds 10 bases and J sheds 0 bases, leaving 19 bases between their ends.

The sample taken for sequencing was blood. The receptor was derived from a man between 35 and 55 years old in good health. The rearranged segments are TRBV19 and TRBJ2-7; the D gene lacks a confident call. Read as DNA, the sequence is TGTGCCACCCGTAAAGCACTCGCGAGCTCCTACGAGCAGTACTTC. This is translated as CATRKALASSYEQYF.